This T cell receptor beta chain appears in the sequencing data of a study of memory CD4+ T cells and cytomegalovirus serostatus. Assay: immunoSEQ multiplex PCR; the TCRdb copy retains only in-frame clones and omits some. The table has tens of thousands of clones, 76% seen once; the top ten hold under 6%. Single viable CD3+CD4+CD8-CD45RO+ cells were sorted as the memory CD4+ T cells. CDR1 is SEHNR and CDR2 is FQNEAQ in the germline V gene (reference sequence). The CDR3 runs 13 residues. V was shortened by 4 bases and J by 5 bases, with 12 bases between the two germline ends. This chain joins TRBV7-9 and TRBJ2-7, with D perhaps matching TRBD2 (5 bases). Sequenced sample: memory CD4+ T cells from blood. The TCR was taken from an adult in good health and CMV-seropositive. The CDR3 DNA reads TGTGCCAGCAGCTCTTCCGGGATTGACGAGCAGTACTTC. Translation gives CASSSSGIDEQYF.